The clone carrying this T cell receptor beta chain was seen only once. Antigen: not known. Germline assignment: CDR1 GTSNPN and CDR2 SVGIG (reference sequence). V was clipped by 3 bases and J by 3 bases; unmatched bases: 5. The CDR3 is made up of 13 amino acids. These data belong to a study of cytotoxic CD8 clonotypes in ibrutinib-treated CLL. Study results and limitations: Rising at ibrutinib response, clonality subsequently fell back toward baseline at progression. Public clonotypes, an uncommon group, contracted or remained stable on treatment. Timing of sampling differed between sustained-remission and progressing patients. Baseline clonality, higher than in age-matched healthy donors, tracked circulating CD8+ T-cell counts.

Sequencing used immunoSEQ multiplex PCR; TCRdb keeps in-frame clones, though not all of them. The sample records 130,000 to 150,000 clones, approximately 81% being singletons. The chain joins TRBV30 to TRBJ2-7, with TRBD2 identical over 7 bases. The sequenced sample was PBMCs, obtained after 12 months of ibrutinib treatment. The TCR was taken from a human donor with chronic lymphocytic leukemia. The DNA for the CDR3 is TGTGCCTGGAGAGTCGGGAGGAACTACGAGCAGTACTTC. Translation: CAWRVGRNYEQYF. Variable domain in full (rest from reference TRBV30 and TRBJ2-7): SQTIHQWPATLVQPVGSPLSLECTVEGTSNPNLYWYRQAAGRGLQLLFYSVGIGQISSEVPQNLSASRPQDRQFILSSKKLLLSDSGFYLCAWRVGRNYEQYFGPGTRLTVT.